This TCR beta chain was recorded in a study of T cell repertoires in cytomegalovirus infection. The wider study: From public TCR beta signatures came an indication of both CMV infection and matching HLA type.

This clonotype turned up a few times. No antigen is known for it. MiXCR, applied by TCRdb to the reads, yields one record per CDR3 protein. The sample lists roughly 860,000 distinct CDR3 sequences; less than 35% were seen once. The CDR3 loop spans 13 amino acids. Trimming took off 0 bases at V and 12 bases at J, with 12 bases between the two ends. Germline lookup yields CDR1 MNHEY and CDR2 SVGEGT. General study findings and limits: The cumulative frequency of public TCR beta families distinguished individuals who carried CMV together with the relevant HLA. The ex vivo response was dominated by HLA-C-restricted CMV-specific TCR beta clonotypes.

The sequencing used cultured CD8+ T cells from PBMCs, collected from culture after CMV antigen stimulation. This sequence originates from a human donor in good health (CMV status not recorded). Some clones in this sample may be carry-over from other donors' samples. V and J are TRBV6-2 or TRBV6-3 and TRBJ1-5; TRBD1 might be the D (6 bases). CDR3 in amino acids: CASSYSSQGGQHF. CDR3 bases: TGTGCCAGCAGTTACTCGTCACAGGGCGGCCAGCATTTT.